The present T cell receptor (beta chain) was sequenced within a study of blood T cells in healthy people across ages (dated by TCRdb to the mid-2010s). Broadly, across the study: In model experiments, template switching captured about one uniquely barcoded TCR beta cDNA molecule for every two T cells. The study measured age-related changes in TCR beta repertoire diversity using deep sequencing normalized with unique cDNA molecular identifiers. Four age groups were formed from the donors: young (average approximately 16 years), middle-aged (less than 40), aged (approximately 60) and long-lived (less than 85). For two donors (one aged 18 to 30 and one aged 80 or older), the study analyzed two additional independent replicas of 1 million unique cDNA reads from the same blood draw.

With regard to this clonotype: The specificity of this receptor is unknown. Base-call qualities are not available, and no considerably larger clone is one nucleotide away.

Results the study describes overall, beyond this receptor: Estimates of total diversity based on one million sequenced T cells were considered lower bounds and underestimates. The percentage of naive T cells measured by flow cytometry correlated strongly with observed TCR beta diversity. As age increased, observed TCR beta diversity per million T cells dropped in a roughly linear way, and a significant reduction was already evident by age 40. Since profiling was done on bulk unsorted PBMCs, naive and antigen-experienced compartments could not be conclusively compared. The CMV infection status of donors was not known, potentially confounding age-related changes in expanded clonotypes. Compared with the aged group, the long-lived group had more naive CD4+ T cells, fewer expanded clones and increased TCR diversity, a pattern suggesting age selection.

The roughly 38 donors, aged about 6 to 100 years, were systemically healthy Caucasian individuals from Russia. Each donor gave approximately 10 milliliters of peripheral blood, collected into EDTA-treated Vacutainer tubes. Ficoll-Paque density-gradient centrifugation was used to isolate PBMCs, with at least 6.5 million per sample. Total RNA, at least 6 micrograms per sample, was extracted from PBMCs with Trizol reagent. For every donor, an aliquot of PBMCs went through flow cytometry to measure the percentages of naive CD45RAhigh/CD27high T cells. Here V drops 0 bases and J drops 7 bases, and the junction holds 12 bases not matched to any gene. The CDR3, cysteine through phenylalanine, is 17 amino acids long. Only CDR3 DNA remains: 51 bases, in frame from the first base. Looking up the germline V gene yields CDR1 LGHNA and CDR2 YSLEER. Library construction relied on 5' RACE. TCRdb lists the instrument as Illumina HiSeq 2500. A second PCR of about 7 to 12 cycles was performed with a sample-barcoded 5' primer and a J-beta primer mix. Each TCR beta cDNA molecule received a unique molecular identifier from a template-switch 5' adaptor carrying 12 random nucleotides. At least 3 million CDR3-containing paired-end reads were obtained from each sample. The Mint cDNA synthesis kit, primed by a TRBC-specific oligonucleotide, was used to synthesize first-strand cDNA from all RNA. Following uracil-DNA glycosylase treatment, all cDNA underwent a first 18-cycle PCR with the universal primers M1SS and BC2_uni_R. On the study's bioinformatics: Each sample was normalized by randomly selecting 1 million high-quality reads, each carrying a distinct molecular identifier. Reads with shared molecular identifiers were discarded instead of being binned into consensus sequences. MiTCR, set to a Q25 quality threshold and the strictest error-elimination algorithm, was used for CDR3 identification, clonotype clustering and error correction. A nonparametric unseen species model with Euler transformation was used to estimate lower-bound total TCR beta diversity. TCRdb reran the public reads through fastp at Q25 and MiXCR, keeping productive beta chains. One record per CDR3 amino acid sequence lists the most common genes and DNA. In this record, the V and J calls reflect TCRdb's handling and not the investigators' own analysis. The table for this sample lists roughly 550,000 distinct CDR3 sequences; less than 25% of them were counted only once. The ten largest clones add up to under 9% of the sample.

Separately, the same data were catalogued under a study of T cells of mothers and their children. From that second study: Nine systemically healthy Caucasian individuals served as donors, namely three mothers together with their six children. cDNA synthesis consumed the entire amount of extracted RNA, loaded at approximately 1.6 ug RNA in each 15 ul reaction. In the second PCR, the M1S primer added sample barcodes and 2-4 random nucleotides. More than 8 million TCR beta CDR3 reads were obtained from each mother, and about 3 million reads were obtained from each child. Thymic selection similarly shapes TCR recombination output in related and unrelated pairs, with minor effect from inherited differences. Normalized repertoire overlap in related mother-child pairs was always slightly higher than in unrelated mother-child pairs, but the difference was never significant. Persistent microchimeric T cell clones were not detected, at a sensitivity of around 100 clones per million clonotypes. Deep NGS was used in the study to compare the TCR beta repertoires of mothers and children and to look for features that separate related mother-child pairs from unrelated individuals. Mothers averaged roughly 40 +/- 4 years of age and children averaged about 10 +/- 4 years. After adapter ligation was performed with NEBNext reagents, the libraries were sequenced on an Illumina HiSeq 2000 with 100+100 nt paired-end reads. Mother and child libraries were prepared a month apart and sequenced in separate runs to prevent cross-contamination. For each donor, between about 500,000 and 2,200,000 distinct TCR beta clonotypes were identified. Naive TCR beta clonotypes were estimated from low-frequency clonotypes matched to each donor's FACS-determined naive share, without sorting.

The chain was built from TRBV4-3 and TRBJ2-5; the junction holds 9 bases that match TRBD1. Specimen: blood. This clonotype originated in a boy younger than 18 in good health. The CDR3 protein is CASSQEVGTGIRSTQYF. Here is the DNA: TGCGCCAGCAGCCAAGAAGTAGGGACAGGGATCAGGTCGACCCAGTACTTC.